This T cell receptor beta chain originates from a study of technical replicates of blood from several donors. The CDR3 runs 13 residues. J was trimmed by 8 bases and V by 7 bases; bases with no gene match: 5. Germline-derived CDR1 and CDR2 are MNHEY and SMNVEV (reference sequence). Profiling relied on immunoSEQ multiplex PCR, and the TCRdb table lists in-frame clones only, not all of them. The sample lists 60,000 to 90,000 clones, approximately 97% seen once, with approximately 0.2% in the top ten. The receptor comes from a human donor in good health. The sample taken for sequencing was T cells isolated from PBMCs. The rearrangement links TRBV27 to TRBJ2-1; 10 bases agree with TRBD2. CDR3 sequence: CASIPSGSYEQFF. The CDR3 DNA follows: TGTGCCAGCATCCCTAGCGGGAGCTATGAGCAGTTCTTC.